A single sample gave rise to the 25 T cell receptor beta chains below, sequenced in a study of CD4 T cells in relation to SARS-CoV-2 and coronaviruses. Sequenced by immunoSEQ multiplex PCR; TCRdb stores in-frame clones only, minus some. The sample comprises fewer than 25,000 clones, around 76% of which are singletons, and 14% rests with the top ten. CD4+ T cells from unexposed donors were obtained before the COVID-19 pandemic (2011-2018). After roughly 9 days of culture, CD4+ T cells were isolated. Their antigens are not known. Sequenced: CD4+ T cells from PBMCs, cultured in vitro. The receptor source for this set is a human donor in good health.

The table lists this clone with a count of one. CDR3 nucleotides: TGTGCCAGCAGTCCGCCGGGACAGCGATATTCCTACGAGCAGTACTTC. It encodes CASSPPGQRYSYEQYF. The genes are TRBV28 and TRBJ2-7; 7 nucleotides match TRBD1. V shed 5 bases and J 1 base; nucleotides not matched to a gene: 11. Germline V CDR1 and CDR2: MDHEN, SYDVKM. This CDR3 has 16 residues.

This chain links TRBV19 with TRBJ1-4; 9 bases agree with TRBD1. CDR1 and CDR2 from the germline V gene are LNHDA and SQIVND (reference sequence). This CDR3 region has 14 residues. Trimming at V came to 5 bases and at J to 8 bases, leaving 6 bases not matched to a gene. The CDR3 sequence is CASSGRQGDEKLFF. DNA of the CDR3: TGTGCCAGTAGTGGGCGACAGGGGGACGAAAAACTGTTTTTT.

This clone has more than one count but fewer than ten. The chain couples TRBV4-1 to TRBJ2-7; D is ambiguous. Germline V gives CDR1 MGHRA, CDR2 YSYEKL. Deletions cut 0 bases from V and 5 bases from J, with 17 bases between. The CDR3 extends over 16 amino acids. The CDR3 bases are TGCGCCAGCAGCCAAGATGATTGGGTTAGGAAGAACGAGCAGTACTTC. It yields the protein CASSQDDWVRKNEQYF.

The CDR3 sequence is CASSPLASSGRRNEQFF. CDR3 bases: TGTGCCAGCAGCCCCTTGGCCTCGAGCGGGAGGAGAAATGAGCAGTTCTTC. This rearrangement joins TRBV3-1 (or the pseudogene TRBV3-2) to TRBJ2-1, with TRBD2 matching 9 bases. Germline V gene lookup returns CDR1 LGHDT and CDR2 YNNKEL (reference sequence). CDR3 length: 17 residues. V lost 4 bases to trimming and J lost 7 bases; unmatched junction nucleotides: 14.

This chain links TRBV12-3 or TRBV12-4 with TRBJ2-2, with 7 positions matching TRBD1. J lost 7 bases, V lost 7 bases, and 6 bases had no gene match. The CDR3 length is 13 residues. The CDR3 DNA reads as TGTGCCAGCAAAACAGGGGTTGGCGGGGAGCTGTTTTTT. Translated: CASKTGVGGELFF.

The chain has TRBV5-6 and TRBJ1-5; tentatively, D is TRBD1 (5 bases). V dropped 4 bases and J dropped 5 bases, with 13 bases sitting between them. Germline V CDR1 and CDR2: SGHDT, YYEEEE. The CDR3 totals 14 residues. Written as DNA, the CDR3 is TGTGCCAGCAGCCTGGGTGGGGCGGATCAGCCCCAGCATTTT. Its translation is CASSLGGADQPQHF.

This clone was seen more than once but under ten times. The gene calls are TRBV5-1 and TRBJ1-6, with a tentative D call TRBD1 (5 bases). The germline V and J ends were trimmed by 4 bases and 0 bases, with 11 bases remaining between them. The CDR3 contains 16 residues. The germline V gene encodes CDR1 SGHRS and CDR2 YFSETQ. The CDR3 DNA sequence: TGCGCCAGCAGCCCGGACACCAACTCCTATAATTCACCCCTCCACTTT. Translation gives CASSPDTNSYNSPLHF.

The rearrangement joins TRBV6-5 to TRBJ2-1; D may be TRBD2 (5 bases). CDR1 is MNHEY and CDR2 is SVGAGI in the germline V gene. This CDR3 contains 15 residues. With 6 bases removed from V and 0 bases from J, the gap between germline ends came to 12 bases. Here the CDR3 DNA reads TGTGCCAGCAGGCCGGGAAGGAGCTCCTACAATGAGCAGTTCTTC. Encoded protein: CASRPGRSSYNEQFF.

The chain has TRBV4-1 and TRBJ2-2; TRBD1 is a possible D gene (5 bases). Germline V gene data show CDR1 as MGHRA and CDR2 as YSYEKL. The CDR3 is made up of 17 amino acids. Trimming removed 4 bases from V and 2 bases from J, with 17 bases in between. For the CDR3, the DNA is TGCGCCAGCAGCCCGAGGACACACAGGATTAACACCGGGGAGCTGTTTTTT. Encoded protein: CASSPRTHRINTGELFF.

The rearrangement uses TRBV3-1 (or the pseudogene TRBV3-2) and TRBJ2-2, with 10 positions matching TRBD2. CDR1 LGHDT and CDR2 YNNKEL come from the germline V gene (reference sequence). The ends lost 5 bases at V and 5 bases at J; junction bases unmatched: 8. The CDR3 consists of 16 residues. The CDR3 bases are TGTGCCAGCAGCGTCTCCTCACTAGCGGGAACCGGGGAGCTGTTTTTT. Protein: CASSVSSLAGTGELFF.

The V and J genes are TRBV21-1 and TRBJ2-1; TRBD2 was called by the table and not checked on the DNA. TRBV21-1 is a pseudogene. The CDR3 runs to 16 residues. In DNA, the CDR3 is TGTGCCAGCAGCAAAGTTTGTGGGAGAGACCACAATGAGCAGTTCTTC. It translates to CASSKVCGRDHNEQFF.

V gene TRBV15 combines with J gene TRBJ1-4; 10 positions agree with TRBD1. Germline-derived CDR1 and CDR2 are LNHNV and YYDKDF (reference sequence). The junction had 7 bases not matched to a gene; V was cut back by 5 bases and J by 10 bases. CDR3 length: 14 residues. The CDR3 protein is CATSSDRGLGKLFF. The DNA for the CDR3 is TGTGCCACCAGCTCAGACAGGGGGCTCGGAAAACTGTTTTTT.

This rearrangement joins TRBV19 to TRBJ1-5; 7 bases are a match to TRBD1. V was clipped by 4 bases and J by 0 bases; unmatched bases: 6. The CDR3 covers 16 residues. Germline V CDR1 and CDR2: LNHDA, SQIVND (reference sequence). Here the CDR3 DNA reads TGTGCCAGTAGTACCCAGACAGGGTCTAGCAATCAGCCCCAGCATTTT. Its translation: CASSTQTGSSNQPQHF.

The CDR3 region is CASSIAGTHNTEAFF. The CDR3 DNA follows: TGTGCCAGTAGTATAGCAGGGACACATAACACTGAAGCTTTCTTT. V and J are TRBV19 and TRBJ1-1; D is perhaps TRBD1 (6 bases). CDR3 length equals 15 residues. Germline CDR1 LNHDA, CDR2 SQIVND (reference sequence). V shed 1 base and J shed 2 bases, with 11 bases lying between them.

This clone was counted between two and nine times. CDR3 amino acids: CASSPAANTGELFF. As DNA, the CDR3 is TGTGCCAGCTCACCAGCCGCGAACACCGGGGAGCTGTTTTTT. V is TRBV18 and J is TRBJ2-2; unclear D gene. Germline values: CDR1 KGHSH, CDR2 LQKENI. V lost 2 bases, J lost 0 bases, and 4 bases lay in between. This CDR3 has 14 residues. Using reference TRBV18 and TRBJ2-2 for the parts outside the CDR3, the full variable domain is NAGVMQNPRHLVRRRGQEARLRCSPMKGHSHVYWYRQLPEEGLKFMVYLQKENIIDESGMPKERFSAEFPKEGPSILRIQQVVRGDSAAYFCASSPAANTGELFFGEGSRLTVL.

The chain joins TRBV7-8 to TRBJ1-2; unclear D gene. With 1 base removed from V and 0 bases from J, the gap between germline ends came to 9 bases. The CDR3 covers 15 residues. Germline-derived CDR1 and CDR2 are SGHVS and FQNEAQ. CDR3 loop: CASSLEAATNYGYTF. CDR3 nucleotides: TGTGCCAGCAGCTTAGAAGCGGCAACTAACTATGGCTACACCTTC.

The chain employs TRBV2 and TRBJ1-6; D ambiguous. The CDR3 consists of 14 residues. V lost 6 bases and J 4 bases, leaving 10 bases between the germline ends. Germline V gene data show CDR1 as SNHLY and CDR2 as FYNNEI. The CDR3 sequence is CASRRTDYNSPLHF. As DNA, the CDR3 is TGTGCCAGCAGAAGGACCGATTATAATTCACCCCTCCACTTT.

The chain carries TRBV29-1 and TRBJ2-5, with TRBD2 matching 13 bases. This CDR3 contains 15 residues. CDR1 is SQVTM and CDR2 is ANQGSEA in the germline V gene. Trimming removed 6 bases from V and 5 bases from J; junction bases left unmatched: 9. The CDR3 DNA reads as TGCAGCGTCGCTACTAGCGGGAGGGCCGGGGAGACCCAGTACTTC. It yields the protein CSVATSGRAGETQYF.

The rearrangement joins TRBV6-6 to TRBJ2-4; D is unresolved. Germline V gene lookup returns CDR1 MNHNY and CDR2 SVGAGI (reference sequence). With 6 bases removed from V and 1 base from J, the gap between germline ends came to 7 bases. The CDR3 contains 13 residues. The CDR3, as DNA: TGTGCCAGCAGCCCCCTCGCCAAAAACATTCAGTACTTC. This gives the protein CASSPLAKNIQYF.

The CDR3 reads CSVDDAAKNIQYF. CDR3 sequence (DNA): TGCAGCGTTGATGATGCAGCCAAAAACATTCAGTACTTC. The chain combines TRBV29-1 with TRBJ2-4; D gene unclear. The length of the CDR3 is 13 residues. V lost 3 bases and J 0 bases, leaving 6 bases between the germline ends. Germline V CDR1 and CDR2: SQVTM, ANQGSEA.

The genes are TRBV5-5 and TRBJ1-3; 7 bases fit TRBD1. Germline CDR1 reads SGHKS; CDR2 reads YYEKEE (reference sequence). There are 15 residues in the CDR3. J gave up 0 bases and V 4 bases, and 4 bases lay outside the gene matches. The CDR3 region is CASSATGTSGNTIYF. CDR3 nucleotide sequence: TGTGCCAGCAGCGCGACAGGGACCTCTGGAAACACCATATATTTT. The whole variable domain, filled in from reference TRBV5-5 and TRBJ1-3, reads DAGVTQSPTHLIKTRGQQVTLRCSPISGHKSVSWYQQVLGQGPQFIFQYYEKEERGRGNFPDRFSARQFPNYSSELNVNALLLGDSALYLCASSATGTSGNTIYFGEGSWLTVV.

This chain connects TRBV7-9 to TRBJ2-5; 8 bases line up with TRBD2. The junction had 7 bases not matched to a gene; V was cut back by 1 base and J by 6 bases. The CDR3 is 15 amino acids. Germline loops: CDR1 SEHNR, CDR2 FQNEAQ (reference sequence). In DNA form, the CDR3 reads TGTGCCAGCAGCTTAGGTGTACGGGAGGGACAGACCCAGTACTTC. The encoded protein is CASSLGVREGQTQYF. The variable domain in full, completed from reference TRBV7-9 and TRBJ2-5, reads DTGVSQNPRHKITKRGQNVTFRCDPISEHNRLYWYRQTLGQGPEFLTYFQNEAQLEKSRLLSDRFSAERPKGSFSTLEIQRTEQGDSAMYLCASSLGVREGQTQYFGPGTRLLVL.

The sample holds a few counts of this clone. V gene TRBV7-2 combines with J gene TRBJ1-2; possibly TRBD1 for D (6 bases). V lost 1 base, J lost 5 bases, and 11 bases lay in between. The CDR3 consists of 14 residues. CDR1 is SGHTA, CDR2 FQGNSA, per germline. In nucleotides, the CDR3 is TGTGCCAGCAGCTTAGGGCAGGGGCCTTATGGCTACACCTTC. Translation gives CASSLGQGPYGYTF.

The rearrangement uses TRBV27 and TRBJ2-1; 12 nucleotides agree with TRBD2. Germline-derived CDR1 and CDR2 are MNHEY and SMNVEV (reference sequence). Losses at the gene ends were 3 bases for V and 5 bases for J; bases not matched to a gene: 2. CDR3 size: 15 residues. CDR3 nucleotides: TGTGCCAGCAGTTTGGCTAGCGGGAGGGACAATGAGCAGTTCTTC. It yields the protein CASSLASGRDNEQFF.

The chain is built from TRBV7-3 and TRBJ1-1, with a possible D match to TRBD1 (5 bases). V lost 6 bases, J lost 4 bases, and 12 bases lay in between. Per germline, CDR1 SGHTA and CDR2 FQGTGA. The CDR3 totals 13 residues. CDR3 protein: CASRGVGVTEAFF. As DNA, the CDR3 is TGTGCCAGCAGAGGGGTGGGCGTCACTGAAGCTTTCTTT.